These T cell receptor beta chains were read from a single sample in a study of shared clonotypes between healthy human individuals. Sequencing was performed with immunoSEQ multiplex PCR; in TCRdb, only in-frame clones are kept and a portion is missing. The sample has approximately 500,000 clones, over 60% seen once; the top ten hold approximately 13%. Source material: PBMCs. The source of these receptors is a woman in her thirties or forties in good health. Some clones in this sample may be carry-over from other donors' samples. Both conserved end residues are trimmed from each CDR3. Each record gives: V gene, J gene, CDR3 protein.

TRBV6-6	TRBJ2-7	ASSYGRGGEQY
TRBV19	TRBJ2-4	ASSMPALAKNIQY
TRBV28	TRBJ2-3	ASSLWSGADTQY
TRBV2	TRBJ2-2	ASHRDTNTGELF
TRBV19	TRBJ1-2	ASSTTGTGYGYT
TRBV7-7	TRBJ2-1	VPWVRGRSRSSYNEQF
TRBV5-1	TRBJ2-7	ASSLGGRVGYEQY
TRBV7-6	TRBJ2-7	ASSSLAGPYEQY
TRBV21-1	TRBJ2-7	ASSALLGGYYEQY
TRBV5-1	TRBJ1-2	ASSTEMGAHGYT
TRBV5-6	TRBJ1-2	ASSYSGWGGYT
TRBV10-3	TRBJ2-4	AISDGLAKNIQY
TRBV28	TRBJ2-2	ASSLIIVRTGLTGELF
TRBV6-5	TRBJ2-7	ASSFPGRTYEQY
TRBV14	TRBJ1-5	ASSLDCNYREFSNQPQH
TRBV7-6	TRBJ2-1	ASSLVAGGRQF
TRBV29-1	TRBJ2-5	SVDRGVGETQY
TRBV28	TRBJ2-7	ASRGDPYEQY
TRBV7-2	TRBJ2-1	ASSLARDEQF
TRBV5-5	TRBJ1-1	ASSLGTGVEDTEAF
TRBV2	TRBJ1-2	ASKTRDAVIYGYT
TRBV14	TRBJ2-1	ASTRDRELSYNEQF
TRBV7-8	TRBJ2-7	ANSPSLAGSSYEQY
TRBV28	TRBJ2-6	ASQRTSVNVLT
TRBV5-4	TRBJ2-5	ASSPSGLGPETQY
TRBV5-1	TRBJ2-1	ASTTTGTSAYNEQF